This T cell receptor beta chain was documented in a study of T cell repertoires in cytomegalovirus infection. About the research overall: It can be stated that public TCR beta signatures indicated CMV infection as well as a matching HLA type.

There are 14 residues in the CDR3. Germline values: CDR1 SGHNT, CDR2 YYREEE (reference sequence). V shed 2 bases, J shed 2 bases, and the junction held 4 bases outside the gene matches. TCRdb re-derived calls from the reads in MiXCR, one entry per CDR3 protein. This sample has 200,000 to 300,000 distinct CDR3 sequences, with 9.1% found just once. General study results and limits: Clonotype analysis showed dominance of the ex vivo response by HLA-C-restricted CMV-specific TCR beta clonotypes.

The table lists this clonotype with many counts. Its matching antigen is unknown. The rearrangement uses TRBV5-4 and TRBJ2-7; 7 bases map to TRBD1. The sample comprised PBMCs. The TCR sequence derives from a human donor in good health (CMV status not recorded). Some clones in this sample may be carry-over from other donors' samples. This CDR3 is CASSLRDSPYEQYF. The CDR3 DNA is TGTGCCAGCAGCTTAAGGGACAGCCCCTACGAGCAGTACTTC.